This TCR beta chain was captured in a study of long-term antiretroviral therapy in people with HIV. This clone turned up a few times. At the survey level, the v3.0 immunoSEQ assay was run. Using immunoSEQ multiplex PCR, the repertoire was profiled, and TCRdb retains in-frame clones only, with some absent. The sample gives tens of thousands of clones, less than 90% of which show up once; about 4% is in the top ten. This CDR3 spans 13 amino acids. The V segment lost 5 bases and the J segment 5 bases; nucleotides outside the gene matches: 3. Looked up from germline, CDR1 is WNHNN and CDR2 is SYGVQD (reference sequence).

The starting material was unsorted PBMCs, obtained just before starting antiretroviral therapy. The sequence derives from a woman in her late teens or twenties with HIV. This chain joins TRBV10-1 and TRBJ2-7; TRBD2 matches at 10 bases. CDR3 amino acids: CASSSGLANEQYF. The CDR3 DNA follows: TGCGCCAGCAGTTCGGGACTAGCGAACGAGCAGTACTTC.